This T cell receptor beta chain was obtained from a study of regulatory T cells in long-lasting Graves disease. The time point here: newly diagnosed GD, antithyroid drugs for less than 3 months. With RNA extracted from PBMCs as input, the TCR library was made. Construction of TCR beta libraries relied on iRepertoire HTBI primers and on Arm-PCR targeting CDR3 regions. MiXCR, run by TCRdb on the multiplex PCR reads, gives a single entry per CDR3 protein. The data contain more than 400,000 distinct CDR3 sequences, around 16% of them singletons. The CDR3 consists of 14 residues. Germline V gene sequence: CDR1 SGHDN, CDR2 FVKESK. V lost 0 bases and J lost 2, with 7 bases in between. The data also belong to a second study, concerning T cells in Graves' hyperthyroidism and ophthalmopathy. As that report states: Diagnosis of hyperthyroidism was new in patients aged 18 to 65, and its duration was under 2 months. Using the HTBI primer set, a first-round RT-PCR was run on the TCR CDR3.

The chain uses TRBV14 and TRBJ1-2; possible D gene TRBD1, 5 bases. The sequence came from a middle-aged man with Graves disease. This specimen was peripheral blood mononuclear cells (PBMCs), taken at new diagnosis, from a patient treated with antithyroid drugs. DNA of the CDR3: TGTGCCAGCAGCCAAGACGCAGGGAACTATGGCTACACCTTC. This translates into CASSQDAGNYGYTF.